This T cell receptor beta chain was sequenced for a study of blood T cell repertoires in COVID-19. Overall study context: Sources were T cells, B-cell-depleted T cells, or PBMCs; the material itself was cDNA or gDNA.

The germline V gene has CDR1 KGHSH and CDR2 LQKENI. Trimming left V 6 bases short and J 6 bases short, with 11 bases between. The CDR3 has 12 residues. This clone was observed a handful of times. Assay: immunoSEQ multiplex PCR; the TCRdb copy retains only in-frame clones and omits some. The table includes 70,000 or so clones, 86% detected once. V is TRBV18 and J is TRBJ1-1; D might be TRBD1 (5 bases). Sequenced material: peripheral blood. This receptor was taken from a man between 65 and 80 years old with active COVID-19. The CDR3 DNA follows: TGTGCCAGCTCGCAAGGGGTGGCTGAAGCTTTCTTT. Translated: CASSQGVAEAFF.